This TCR beta chain was captured in a study of blood T cell repertoires in COVID-19. The V gene's germline CDR1 is LNHDA and CDR2 SQIVND (reference sequence). The CDR3 spans 18 residues. J lost 6 bases, V lost 5 bases, and 17 bases had no gene match. Clones were read by immunoSEQ multiplex PCR, and TCRdb kept only the in-frame ones, dropping some. Here the sample spans 130,000 to 150,000 clones, about four fifths being singletons. The sample taken for sequencing was PBMCs or T cells enriched from blood (not recorded which). The receptor was isolated from a man in his forties with acute COVID-19. The chain uses TRBV19 and TRBJ2-2, with 8 bases matching TRBD1. The CDR3 DNA reads as TGTGCCAGTAGTTCAACCCCAAGGACAGGGAGCCAGCCCGGGGAGCTGTTTTTT. The encoded protein is CASSSTPRTGSQPGELFF.